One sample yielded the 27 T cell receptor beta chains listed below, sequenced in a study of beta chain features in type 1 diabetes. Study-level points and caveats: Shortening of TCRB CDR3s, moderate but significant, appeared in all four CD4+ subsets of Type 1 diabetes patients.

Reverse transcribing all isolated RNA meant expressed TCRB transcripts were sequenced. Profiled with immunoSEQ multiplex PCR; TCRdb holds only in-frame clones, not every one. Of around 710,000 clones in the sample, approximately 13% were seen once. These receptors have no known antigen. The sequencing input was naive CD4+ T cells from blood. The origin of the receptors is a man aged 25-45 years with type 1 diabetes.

The CDR3 loop is CASSEARSNQYF. CDR3 in DNA: TGTGCCAGCAGTGAAGCACGGAGCAACCAGTACTTC. The chain is built from TRBV6-1 and TRBJ2-5; D is unclear. Germline assignment: CDR1 MNHNS and CDR2 SASEGT. The CDR3 sequence is 12 residues long. The V end was cut by 0 bases, the J end by 10 bases, with 9 bases between.

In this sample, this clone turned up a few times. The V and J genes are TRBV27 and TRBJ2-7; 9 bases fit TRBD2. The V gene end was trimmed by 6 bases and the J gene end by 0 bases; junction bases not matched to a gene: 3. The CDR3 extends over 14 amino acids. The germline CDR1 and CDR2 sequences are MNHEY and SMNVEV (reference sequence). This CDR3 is CASRRLADSYEQYF. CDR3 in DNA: TGTGCCAGCAGAAGACTAGCGGACTCCTACGAGCAGTACTTC.

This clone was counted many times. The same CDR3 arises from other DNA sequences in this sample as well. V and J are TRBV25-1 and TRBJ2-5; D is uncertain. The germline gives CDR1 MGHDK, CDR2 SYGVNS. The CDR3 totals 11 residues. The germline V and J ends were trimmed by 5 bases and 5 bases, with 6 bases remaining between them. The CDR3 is CASSPRETQYF. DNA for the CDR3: TGTGCCAGCAGTCCGCGGGAGACCCAGTACTTC.

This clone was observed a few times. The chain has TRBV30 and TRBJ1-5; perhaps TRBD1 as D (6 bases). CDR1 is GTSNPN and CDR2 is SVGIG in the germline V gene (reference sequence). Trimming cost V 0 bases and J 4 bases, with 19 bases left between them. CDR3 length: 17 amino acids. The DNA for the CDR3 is TGTGCCTGGAGTGTACCGGTCGGGGGGCCTTGGAATCAGCCCCAGCATTTT. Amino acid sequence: CAWSVPVGGPWNQPQHF.

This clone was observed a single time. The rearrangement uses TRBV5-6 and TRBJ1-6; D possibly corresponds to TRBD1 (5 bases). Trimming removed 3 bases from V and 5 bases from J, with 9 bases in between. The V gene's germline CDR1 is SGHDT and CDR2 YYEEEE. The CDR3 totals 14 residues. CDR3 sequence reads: CASSYPGNNSPLHF. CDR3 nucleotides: TGTGCCAGCAGCTATCCAGGGAATAATTCACCCCTCCACTTT.

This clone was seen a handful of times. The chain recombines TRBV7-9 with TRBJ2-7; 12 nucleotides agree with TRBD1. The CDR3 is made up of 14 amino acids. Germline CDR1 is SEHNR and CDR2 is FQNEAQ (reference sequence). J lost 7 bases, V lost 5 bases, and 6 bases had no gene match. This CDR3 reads CASSRGQGAPEQYF. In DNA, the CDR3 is TGTGCCAGCAGCCGGGGACAGGGGGCGCCTGAGCAGTACTTC.

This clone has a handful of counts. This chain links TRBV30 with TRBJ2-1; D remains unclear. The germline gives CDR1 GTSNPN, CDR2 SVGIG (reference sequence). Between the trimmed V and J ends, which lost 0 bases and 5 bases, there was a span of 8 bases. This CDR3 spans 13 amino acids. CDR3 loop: CAWSVDNNNEQFF. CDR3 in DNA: TGTGCCTGGAGTGTTGACAACAACAATGAGCAGTTCTTC.

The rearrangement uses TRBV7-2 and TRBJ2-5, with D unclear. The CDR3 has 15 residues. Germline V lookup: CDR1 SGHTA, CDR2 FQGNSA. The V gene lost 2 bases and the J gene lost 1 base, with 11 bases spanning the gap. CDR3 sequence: CASSLSSPGQETQYF. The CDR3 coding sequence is TGTGCCAGCAGCTTATCCAGCCCAGGCCAAGAGACCCAGTACTTC.

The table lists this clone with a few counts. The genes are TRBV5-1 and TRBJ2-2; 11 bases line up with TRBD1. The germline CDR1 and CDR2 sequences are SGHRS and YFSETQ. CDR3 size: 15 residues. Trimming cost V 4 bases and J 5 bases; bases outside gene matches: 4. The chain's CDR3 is CASSRGQGETGELFF. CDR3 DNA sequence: TGCGCCAGCAGCCGGGGACAGGGGGAGACCGGGGAGCTGTTTTTT.

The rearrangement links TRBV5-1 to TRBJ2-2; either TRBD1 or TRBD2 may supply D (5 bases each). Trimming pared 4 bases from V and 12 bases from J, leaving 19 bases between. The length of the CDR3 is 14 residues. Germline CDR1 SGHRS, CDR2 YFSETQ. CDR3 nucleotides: TGCGCCAGCAGCCCAGTCGCCGGGACGGGGAAGCTGTTTTTT. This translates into CASSPVAGTGKLFF.

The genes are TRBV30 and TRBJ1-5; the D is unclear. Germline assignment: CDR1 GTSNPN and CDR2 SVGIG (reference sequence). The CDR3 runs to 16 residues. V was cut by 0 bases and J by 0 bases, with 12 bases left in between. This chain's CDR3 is CAWSVGSHYSNQPQHF. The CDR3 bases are TGTGCCTGGAGTGTTGGCAGCCACTATAGCAATCAGCCCCAGCATTTT.

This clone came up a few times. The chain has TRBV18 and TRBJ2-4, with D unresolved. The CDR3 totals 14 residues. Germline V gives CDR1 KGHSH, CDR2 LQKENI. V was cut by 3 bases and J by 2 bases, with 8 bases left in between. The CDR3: CASSPPSTKNIQYF. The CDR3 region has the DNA TGTGCCAGCTCACCTCCCTCTACCAAAAACATTCAGTACTTC.

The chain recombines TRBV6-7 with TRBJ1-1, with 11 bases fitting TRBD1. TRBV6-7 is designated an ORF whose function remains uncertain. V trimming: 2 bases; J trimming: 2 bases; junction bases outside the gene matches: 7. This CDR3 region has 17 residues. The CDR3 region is CASSYLRDRGFNTEAFF. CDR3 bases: TGTGCCAGCAGTTACCTCCGGGACAGGGGGTTTAACACTGAAGCTTTCTTT.

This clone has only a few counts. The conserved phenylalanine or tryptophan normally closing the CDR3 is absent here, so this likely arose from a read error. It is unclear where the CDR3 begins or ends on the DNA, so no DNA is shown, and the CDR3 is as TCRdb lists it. This CDR3 reads CASSRGFWGL. V usage is TRBV4-3 and J usage is TRBJ2-6; the D call of TRBD1 is as the table states it, not checked on the DNA. The CDR3 spans 10 residues, counting both ends. Per the germline V gene, CDR1 is LGHNA and CDR2 is YSLEER.

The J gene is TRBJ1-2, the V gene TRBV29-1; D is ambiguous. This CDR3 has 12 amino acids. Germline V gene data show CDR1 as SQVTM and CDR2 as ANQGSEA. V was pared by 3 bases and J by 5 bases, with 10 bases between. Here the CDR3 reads CSVDGLDYGYTF. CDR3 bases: TGCAGCGTTGACGGATTGGATTATGGCTACACCTTC. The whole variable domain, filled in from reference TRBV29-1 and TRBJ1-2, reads SAVISQKPSRDICQRGTSLTIQCQVDSQVTMMFWYRQQPGQSLTLIATANQGSEATYESGFVIDKFPISRPNLTFSTLTVSNMSPEDSSIYLCSVDGLDYGYTFGSGTRLTVV.

The CDR3 DNA is TGTGCCAGCAGCCCCCGTGGTCAGGGGGCCGACTCACCCCTCCACTTT. Protein sequence: CASSPRGQGADSPLHF. The chain recombines TRBV9 with TRBJ1-6, with 8 bases that match TRBD1. Trimming cost V 4 bases and J 10 bases; bases outside gene matches: 13. In germline, CDR1 is SGDLS, CDR2 YYNGEE. The CDR3 sequence is 16 residues long.

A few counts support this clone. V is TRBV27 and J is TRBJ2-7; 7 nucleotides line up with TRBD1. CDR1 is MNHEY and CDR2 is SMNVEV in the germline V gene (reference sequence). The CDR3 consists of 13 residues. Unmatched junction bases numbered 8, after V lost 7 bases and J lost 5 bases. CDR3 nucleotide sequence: TGTGCCAGCACAATCGACAGGGACCACGAGCAGTACTTC. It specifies CASTIDRDHEQYF.

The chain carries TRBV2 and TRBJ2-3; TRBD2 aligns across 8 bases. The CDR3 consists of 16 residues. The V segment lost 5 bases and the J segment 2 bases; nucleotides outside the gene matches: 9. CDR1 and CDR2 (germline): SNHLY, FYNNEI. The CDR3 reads CASSPRRGAPTDTQYF. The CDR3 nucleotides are TGTGCCAGCAGTCCCCGGCGGGGGGCCCCCACAGATACGCAGTATTTT.

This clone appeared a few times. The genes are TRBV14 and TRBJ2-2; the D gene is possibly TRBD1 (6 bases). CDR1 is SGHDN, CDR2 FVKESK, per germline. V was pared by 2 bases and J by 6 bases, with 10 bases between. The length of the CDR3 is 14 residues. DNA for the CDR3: TGTGCCAGCAGCCAACAGGGGATAGCCGGGGAGCTGTTTTTT. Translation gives CASSQQGIAGELFF.

The CDR3 nucleotides read TGTGCCAGCAGTGTCACGGGATCCCACTACGAGCAGTACTTC. As protein: CASSVTGSHYEQYF. The rearrangement links TRBV25-1 to TRBJ2-7; tentative D call: TRBD2 (5 bases). V lost 4 bases, J lost 3 bases, and 13 bases lay in between. The CDR3 totals 14 residues. From germline, CDR1 is MGHDK and CDR2 SYGVNS.

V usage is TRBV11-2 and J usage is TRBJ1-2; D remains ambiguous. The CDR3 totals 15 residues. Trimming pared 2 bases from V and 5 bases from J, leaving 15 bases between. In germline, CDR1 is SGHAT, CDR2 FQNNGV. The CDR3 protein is CASSLYSFPSYGYTF. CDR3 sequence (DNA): TGTGCCAGCAGCTTATATAGTTTTCCATCGTATGGCTACACCTTC.

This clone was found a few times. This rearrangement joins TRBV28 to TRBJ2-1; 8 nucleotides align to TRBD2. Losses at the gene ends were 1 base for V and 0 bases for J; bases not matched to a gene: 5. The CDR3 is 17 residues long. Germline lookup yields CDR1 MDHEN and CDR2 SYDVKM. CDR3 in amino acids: CASSLFGRGGSYNEQFF. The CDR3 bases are TGTGCCAGCAGTTTATTCGGCCGGGGGGGCTCCTACAATGAGCAGTTCTTC. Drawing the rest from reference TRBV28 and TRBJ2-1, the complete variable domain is DVKVTQSSRYLVKRTGEKVFLECVQDMDHENMFWYRQDPGLGLRLIYFSYDVKMKEKGDIPEGYSVSREKKERFSLILESASTNQTSMYLCASSLFGRGGSYNEQFFGPGTRLTVL.

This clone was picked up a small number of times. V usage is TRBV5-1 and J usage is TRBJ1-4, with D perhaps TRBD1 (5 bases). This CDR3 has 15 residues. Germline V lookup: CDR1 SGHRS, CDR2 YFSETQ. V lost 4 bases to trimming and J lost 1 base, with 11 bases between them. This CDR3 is CASSPGGGTNEKLFF. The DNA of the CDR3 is TGCGCCAGCAGCCCGGGTGGGGGAACTAATGAAAAACTGTTTTTT.

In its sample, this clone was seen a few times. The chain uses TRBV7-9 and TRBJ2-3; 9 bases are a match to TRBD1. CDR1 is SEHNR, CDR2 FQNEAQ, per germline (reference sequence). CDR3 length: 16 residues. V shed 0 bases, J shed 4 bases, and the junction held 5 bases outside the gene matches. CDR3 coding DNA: TGTGCCAGCAGCTTAGCGCCGGGACAGGGCCCAGATACGCAGTATTTT. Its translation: CASSLAPGQGPDTQYF. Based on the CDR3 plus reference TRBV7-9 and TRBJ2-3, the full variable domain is DTGVSQNPRHKITKRGQNVTFRCDPISEHNRLYWYRQTLGQGPEFLTYFQNEAQLEKSRLLSDRFSAERPKGSFSTLEIQRTEQGDSAMYLCASSLAPGQGPDTQYFGPGTRLTVL.

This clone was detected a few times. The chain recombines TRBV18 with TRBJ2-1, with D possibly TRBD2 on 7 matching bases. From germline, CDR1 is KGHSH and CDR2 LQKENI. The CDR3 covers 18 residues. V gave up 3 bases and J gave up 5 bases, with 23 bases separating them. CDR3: CASSPFETGGPKNNEQFF. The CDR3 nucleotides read TGTGCCAGCTCACCTTTTGAGACGGGGGGCCCCAAGAACAATGAGCAGTTCTTC.

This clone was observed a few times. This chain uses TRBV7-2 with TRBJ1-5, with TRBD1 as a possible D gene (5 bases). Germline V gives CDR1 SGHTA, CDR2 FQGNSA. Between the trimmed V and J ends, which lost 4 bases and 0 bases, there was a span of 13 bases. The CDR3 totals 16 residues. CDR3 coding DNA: TGTGCCAGCAGCTCTCGGGGACTGAATAGCAATCAGCCCCAGCATTTT. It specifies CASSSRGLNSNQPQHF.

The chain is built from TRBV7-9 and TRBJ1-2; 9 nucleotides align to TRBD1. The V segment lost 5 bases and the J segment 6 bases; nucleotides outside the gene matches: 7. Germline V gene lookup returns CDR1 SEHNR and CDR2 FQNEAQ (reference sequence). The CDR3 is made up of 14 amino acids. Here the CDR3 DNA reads TGTGCCAGCAGCCTCGCCAGACAGGGGGATGGCTACACCTTC. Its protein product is CASSLARQGDGYTF.